The 9 T cell receptor beta chains listed next were all sequenced from one sample in a study of shared clonotypes between healthy human individuals. TCRdb's copy holds only in-frame clones and misses some; the assay was immunoSEQ multiplex PCR. The sample lists roughly 2.6 million clones, more than 80% occurring once. Sequencing was carried out using naive CD4+ T cells sorted from blood. Specified subset: CD45RA+ positively selected. Receptors originate from a man aged 18 to 29 in good health.

This chain uses TRBV28 with TRBJ2-4, with a possible D match to TRBD2 (5 bases). V dropped 10 bases and J dropped 0 bases, with 7 bases sitting between them. Germline loops: CDR1 MDHEN, CDR2 SYDVKM. The CDR3 is made up of 12 amino acids. The CDR3 DNA reads TGTGCCACCCGGGAAGCCAAAAACATTCAGTACTTC. It translates to CATREAKNIQYF.

This chain joins TRBV2 and TRBJ2-1, with no clear D. Trimming left V 11 bases short and J 2 bases short, with 13 bases between. Looked up from germline, CDR1 is SNHLY and CDR2 is FYNNEI. The CDR3 runs to 13 residues. DNA for the CDR3: TGTGCCGGACGGCCAGGCCCCTACAATGAGCAGTTCTTC. Translated, it gives CAGRPGPYNEQFF. The full variable domain, completed using reference TRBV2 and TRBJ2-1, is EPEVTQTPSHQVTQMGQEVILRCVPISNHLYFYWYRQILGQKVEFLVSFYNNEISEKSEIFDDQFSVERPDGSNFTLKIRSTKLEDSAMYFCAGRPGPYNEQFFGPGTRLTVL.

V gene TRBV5-6 combines with J gene TRBJ2-5; a weak D match, TRBD2 (6 bases). Germline V lookup: CDR1 SGHDT, CDR2 YYEEEE. V was pared by 4 bases and J by 8 bases, with 21 bases between. This CDR3 has 15 amino acids. The CDR3 loop is CASSRGGGPSSTQYF. The CDR3, as DNA: TGTGCCAGCAGCCGTGGGGGAGGCCCTAGTTCTACCCAGTACTTC.

This clone came up once. The chain has TRBV7-3 and TRBJ2-1, with 8 bases that match TRBD2. V trimming: 5 bases; J trimming: 5 bases; junction bases outside the gene matches: 8. The CDR3 covers 15 residues. Germline CDR1 reads SGHTA; CDR2 reads FQGTGA. CDR3 nucleotide sequence: TGTGCCAGCAGCCCGGGGGGGCAGGTTCACAATGAGCAGTTCTTC. This sequence encodes CASSPGGQVHNEQFF.

The gene calls are TRBV5-1 and TRBJ2-7; 9 positions match TRBD2. Germline V gives CDR1 SGHRS, CDR2 YFSETQ. This CDR3 region has 16 residues. V was clipped by 2 bases and J by 5 bases; unmatched bases: 11. For the CDR3, the DNA is TGCGCCAGCAGCTTTACCTTGACTAGCGGAGGTAACGAGCAGTACTTC. Residues: CASSFTLTSGGNEQYF.

To note about this clone: This specimen includes other DNA sequences encoding the same CDR3. V is TRBV18 and J is TRBJ2-7, with a possible D match to TRBD2 (6 bases). Germline assignment: CDR1 KGHSH and CDR2 LQKENI. V was cut by 3 bases and J by 0 bases, with 12 bases left in between. The CDR3 contains 15 residues. The CDR3 DNA follows: TGTGCCAGCTCACCTGGTCGGGGGAGCTCCTACGAGCAGTACTTC. Protein: CASSPGRGSSYEQYF.

The gene calls are TRBV9 and TRBJ2-1; D is ambiguous. This CDR3 contains 14 residues. CDR1 is SGDLS, CDR2 YYNGEE, per germline. Trimming pared 0 bases from V and 8 bases from J, leaving 12 bases between. The CDR3 DNA follows: TGTGCCAGCAGCGTAGAGTCCGTTCTCGATGAGCAGTTCTTC. It yields the protein CASSVESVLDEQFF.

The genes are TRBV19 and TRBJ1-2; weak D call: TRBD1 (5 bases). The CDR3 consists of 18 residues. Germline CDR1 reads LNHDA; CDR2 reads SQIVND (reference sequence). The V end lost 0 bases, the J end lost 5 bases, and 22 bases lay between the germline ends. The DNA of the CDR3 is TGTGCCAGTAGTATAGAGGGGCCGACAGCCGAAAAGGGTTATGGCTACACCTTC. Translating gives CASSIEGPTAEKGYGYTF.

This rearrangement joins TRBV5-1 to TRBJ2-5; possibly TRBD1 for D (7 bases). V was clipped by 3 bases and J by 2 bases, with 17 bases between them. This CDR3 spans 16 amino acids. Looked up from germline, CDR1 is SGHRS and CDR2 is YFSETQ. Here the CDR3 reads CASSSLAGGNQETQYF. CDR3 DNA: TGCGCCAGCAGCTCCCTGGCAGGGGGGAATCAAGAGACCCAGTACTTC. Full variable domain (missing parts from reference TRBV5-1 and TRBJ2-5): KAGVTQTPRYLIKTRGQQVTLSCSPISGHRSVSWYQQTPGQGLQFLFEYFSETQRNKGNFPGRFSGRQFSNSRSEMNVSTLELGDSALYLCASSSLAGGNQETQYFGPGTRLLVL.